The next 25 T cell receptor beta chains were all read from a single sample in a study of early T cells in non-severe SARS-CoV-2 infection. TCRdb redid the calling of the 5' RACE reads with MiXCR, one entry per CDR3 protein. The table has tens of thousands of distinct CDR3 sequences, around 6.9% seen once. Sample: whole blood, taken at baseline. The receptors here all came from an adult who was a healthcare worker with PCR-confirmed SARS-CoV-2 infection or an uninfected control (not recorded which).

This clonotype was recorded at least ten times. The chain carries TRBV6-2 or TRBV6-3 and TRBJ2-1; 7 bases agree with TRBD2. In germline, CDR1 is MNHEY, CDR2 SVGEGT. The CDR3 length is 14 residues. V was pared by 8 bases and J by 6 bases, with 10 bases of the junction left unmatched. The CDR3 DNA follows: TGTGCCAGCGCTTTAGCGGGCGCAGTCAATGAGCAGTTCTTC. Translation: CASALAGAVNEQFF.

This clonotype was counted at least ten times. The chain employs TRBV20-1 and TRBJ2-5, with D maybe TRBD1 (6 bases). Trimming stripped 5 bases from V and 2 bases from J, with 12 bases between. Germline assignment: CDR1 DFQATT and CDR2 SNEGSKA (reference sequence). The CDR3 covers 13 residues. CDR3 loop: CSAQRGKQETQYF. In DNA, the CDR3 is TGCAGTGCTCAAAGGGGGAAACAAGAGACCCAGTACTTC.

There are a few counts of this clonotype. J is TRBJ2-7 and V is TRBV5-6; no reliable D call. The CDR3 consists of 11 residues. Trimming took off 9 bases at V and 2 bases at J, with 9 bases between the two ends. From germline, CDR1 is SGHDT and CDR2 YYEEEE. The DNA for the CDR3 is TGTGCCACCCCACGGGCCTACGAGCAGTACGTC. The encoded protein is CATPRAYEQYV.

In its sample, this clonotype was seen many times. The V gene is TRBV5-4, the J gene TRBJ2-7; D gene unclear. Between the trimmed V and J ends, which lost 4 bases and 3 bases, there was a span of 8 bases. This CDR3 has 12 amino acids. The V gene's germline CDR1 is SGHNT and CDR2 YYREEE (reference sequence). CDR3 sequence: CASSRAGYEQYF. For the CDR3, the DNA is TGTGCCAGCAGCCGAGCAGGCTACGAGCAGTACTTC.

This clonotype was observed many times. The rearrangement joins TRBV13 to TRBJ2-3; no definite D call. This CDR3 has 14 amino acids. Per germline, CDR1 PRHDT and CDR2 FYEKMQ (reference sequence). Between the trimmed V and J ends, which lost 5 bases and 4 bases, there was a span of 13 bases. This CDR3 reads CASSPRRSADTQYF. The CDR3, as DNA: TGTGCCAGCAGCCCTAGAAGAAGCGCAGATACGCAGTATTTT.

The chain employs TRBV28 and TRBJ1-6; tentative D call: TRBD1 (5 bases). This CDR3 is 14 amino acids long. The germline V gene has CDR1 MDHEN and CDR2 SYDVKM. With 9 bases removed from V and 0 bases from J, the gap between germline ends came to 9 bases. CDR3 coding DNA: TGTGCCAGTAGTGACAGCTCCTATAATTCACCCCTCCACTTT. This sequence encodes CASSDSSYNSPLHF.

In this sample, this clonotype turned up many times. The V and J genes are TRBV13 and TRBJ2-1; TRBD1 matches at 7 bases. Trimming took 3 bases from V and 1 from J; bases not matched to a gene: 3. Germline V gene data show CDR1 as PRHDT and CDR2 as FYEKMQ (reference sequence). The CDR3 spans 15 residues. CDR3 coding DNA: TGTGCCAGCAGCTTGTACAGGGGATCCTACAATGAGCAGTTCTTC. Translated: CASSLYRGSYNEQFF.

This clonotype was seen at least ten times. The V and J genes are TRBV20-1 and TRBJ1-6; D remains unclear. This CDR3 spans 15 amino acids. Trimming stripped 2 bases from V and 5 bases from J, with 13 bases between. Germline V CDR1 and CDR2: DFQATT, SNEGSKA (reference sequence). The CDR3 DNA follows: TGCAGTGCTAGACCCGAGGGAAGGGATAATTCACCCCTCCACTTT. Encoded protein: CSARPEGRDNSPLHF.

This clonotype was counted a few times. The chain recombines TRBV29-1 with TRBJ1-2; 8 nucleotides align to TRBD1. The ends lost 3 bases at V and 3 bases at J; junction bases unmatched: 6. This CDR3 is built from 14 residues. CDR1 is SQVTM, CDR2 ANQGSEA, per germline. The DNA for the CDR3 is TGCAGCGTTGAGCCGGACAGGGCCCACTATGGCTACACCTTC. This gives the protein CSVEPDRAHYGYTF.

This clonotype was recorded a few times. The chain couples TRBV20-1 to TRBJ2-7, with D uncertain. The CDR3 contains 15 residues. Germline values: CDR1 DFQATT, CDR2 SNEGSKA (reference sequence). V was clipped by 1 base and J by 2 bases, with 15 bases between them. The CDR3, as DNA: TGCAGTGCTAGAGTTCCCTCGAACAGTCCCTACGAGCAGTACTTC. The encoded protein is CSARVPSNSPYEQYF.

By proportion, this clonotype is medium-sized. The chain recombines TRBV20-1 with TRBJ2-1; 9 bases fit TRBD2. Trimming removed 2 bases from V and 5 bases from J; junction bases left unmatched: 7. The CDR3 loop spans 15 amino acids. Germline CDR1 reads DFQATT; CDR2 reads SNEGSKA (reference sequence). CDR3 loop: CSARIAGVSNNEQFF. DNA of the CDR3: TGCAGTGCTAGAATAGCGGGAGTATCGAACAATGAGCAGTTCTTC.

This clonotype was observed at least ten times. The V call is TRBV7-8, the J call TRBJ2-2; D gene ambiguous. The V end lost 6 bases, the J end lost 4 bases, and 9 bases lay between the germline ends. This CDR3 is built from 13 residues. Germline CDR1 SGHVS, CDR2 FQNEAQ. CDR3 amino acids: CASRPAGTGELFF. CDR3 DNA: TGTGCCAGCAGACCCGCAGGCACCGGGGAGCTGTTTTTT.

This chain joins TRBV5-4 and TRBJ2-1; TRBD2 matches at 8 bases. Looked up from germline, CDR1 is SGHNT and CDR2 is YYREEE (reference sequence). After removal of 2 bases from V and 4 bases from J, the junction contained 8 bases not matched to a gene. The CDR3 is 16 residues long. CDR3 protein: CASSFPPRGGYNEQFF. Written as DNA, the CDR3 is TGTGCCAGCAGCTTCCCCCCACGGGGGGGATACAATGAGCAGTTCTTC.

This clonotype appeared many times. The rearrangement uses TRBV20-1 and TRBJ1-3; 7 bases are shared with TRBD1. Germline CDR1 DFQATT, CDR2 SNEGSKA (reference sequence). With V trimmed by 4 bases and J by 3 bases, 15 bases remained unmatched. The CDR3 extends over 17 amino acids. The CDR3 spells CSATPSGTARGGNTIYF. The DNA of the CDR3 is TGCAGTGCTACCCCGAGCGGGACAGCCCGTGGTGGAAACACCATATATTTT.

As DNA, the CDR3 is TGCAGTGCTAGTGTAGGTTCAGATACGCAGTATTTT. Protein sequence: CSASVGSDTQYF. V is TRBV20-1 and J is TRBJ2-3; D gene unclear. The V gene's germline CDR1 is DFQATT and CDR2 SNEGSKA (reference sequence). This CDR3 contains 12 residues. The V end was cut by 3 bases, the J end by 4 bases, with 8 bases between.

This clonotype has more than one count but fewer than ten. The V and J genes are TRBV7-9 and TRBJ2-5, with TRBD2 matching over 11 bases. The CDR3 covers 15 residues. The junction had 7 bases not matched to a gene; V was cut back by 5 bases and J by 5 bases. Germline CDR1 is SEHNR and CDR2 is FQNEAQ (reference sequence). DNA of the CDR3: TGTGCCAGCAGCAAAACTAGCGGGAGTGGGGAGACCCAGTACTTC. This encodes CASSKTSGSGETQYF.

Only a few counts were recorded for this clonotype. The chain is built from TRBV7-9 and TRBJ2-2; possibly TRBD1 or TRBD2 for D (5 bases each). Per germline, CDR1 SEHNR and CDR2 FQNEAQ (reference sequence). This CDR3 region has 15 residues. V was cut by 4 bases and J by 6 bases, with 15 bases left in between. Here the CDR3 DNA reads TGTGCCAGCAGCTCCCCCAGGGTGGGGGCCGGGGAGCTGTTTTTT. As protein: CASSSPRVGAGELFF.

The V call is TRBV6-1, the J call TRBJ2-6; no clear D gene. CDR3 length: 15 residues. Between the trimmed V and J ends, which lost 8 bases and 1 base, there was a span of 12 bases. Germline V gives CDR1 MNHNS, CDR2 SASEGT. CDR3 DNA: TGTGCCAGCGGAAAGGGTATTTCTGGGGCCAACGTCCTGACTTTC. Amino acids: CASGKGISGANVLTF.

This clonotype was seen more than once but under ten times. This chain joins TRBV28 and TRBJ2-4; D is perhaps TRBD1 or TRBD2 (5 bases each). The CDR3 is 16 residues long. In germline, CDR1 is MDHEN, CDR2 SYDVKM. V lost 2 bases and J lost 0, with 11 bases in between. CDR3 DNA: TGTGCCAGCAGTTTAGCCGGGACCATAGCCAAAAACATTCAGTACTTC. This codes for CASSLAGTIAKNIQYF.

This clonotype has at least ten counts. J is TRBJ2-1 and V is TRBV7-3, with 8 bases aligning to TRBD2. CDR1 SGHTA and CDR2 FQGTGA come from the germline V gene. This CDR3 spans 13 amino acids. J was trimmed by 5 bases and V by 6 bases; bases with no gene match: 3. The CDR3 is CASRTSGNNEQFF. CDR3 nucleotide sequence: TGTGCCAGCAGAACTAGCGGAAACAATGAGCAGTTCTTC.

This clonotype was counted only a few times. V and J are TRBV14 and TRBJ2-5; 13 bases fit TRBD2. The trim removed 5 bases at V and 4 bases at J, leaving 4 bases unmatched. This CDR3 is 15 amino acids long. Germline lookup yields CDR1 SGHDN and CDR2 FVKESK. In DNA, the CDR3 is TGTGCCAGCAGCTCCCGACTAGCGGGAGGAGAGACCCAGTACTTC. Protein sequence: CASSSRLAGGETQYF. The variable domain in full, with the rest retrieved from reference TRBV14 and TRBJ2-5, is EAGVTQFPSHSVIEKGQTVTLRCDPISGHDNLYWYRRVMGKEIKFLLHFVKESKQDESGMPNNRFLAERTGGTYSTLKVQPAELEDSGVYFCASSSRLAGGETQYFGPGTRLLVL.

This clonotype was recorded at least ten times. The chain has TRBV27 and TRBJ2-7, with TRBD2 matching 9 bases. The CDR3 is 14 amino acids. Germline-derived CDR1 and CDR2 are MNHEY and SMNVEV (reference sequence). V shed 8 bases, J shed 7 bases, and the junction held 12 bases outside the gene matches. The CDR3 reads CASQWAGGPWEQYF. CDR3 nucleotide sequence: TGTGCCAGCCAGTGGGCGGGAGGGCCGTGGGAGCAGTACTTC.

This clonotype is categorized as large. The V and J genes are TRBV11-2 and TRBJ2-3; TRBD2 matches at 7 bases. The CDR3 has 16 amino acids. Germline V gene sequence: CDR1 SGHAT, CDR2 FQNNGV. V dropped 2 bases and J dropped 0; count of bases not matched to a gene: 5. CDR3 loop: CASSLLAVASTDTQYF. The DNA for the CDR3 is TGTGCCAGCAGCTTACTAGCGGTCGCTAGCACAGATACGCAGTATTTT.

This clonotype turned up a few times. The chain employs TRBV4-3 and TRBJ2-2; D possibly corresponds to TRBD1 (6 bases). Trimming shortened V by 5 bases and J by 3 bases, and 13 bases separated the two germline ends. Germline V gene sequence: CDR1 LGHNA, CDR2 YSLEER. CDR3 length equals 15 residues. Written as DNA, the CDR3 is TGCGCCAGCAGCTCAGGGGTCAGTTACACCGGGGAGCTGTTTTTT. It is translated as CASSSGVSYTGELFF.

The V call is TRBV7-2, the J call TRBJ1-2, with TRBD1 matching 10 bases. With 6 bases clipped from V and 6 bases from J, the junction kept 7 bases outside the gene matches. This CDR3 is 14 amino acids long. The germline gives CDR1 SGHTA, CDR2 FQGNSA. CDR3 coding DNA: TGTGCCAGCAGACGGACAGGGGGACGGGATGGCTACACCTTC. This translates into CASRRTGGRDGYTF. The entire variable domain, with the rest obtained from reference TRBV7-2 and TRBJ1-2, is as follows: GAGVSQSPSNKVTEKGKDVELRCDPISGHTALYWYRQSLGQGLEFLIYFQGNSAPDKSGLPSDRFSAERTGGSVSTLTIQRTQQEDSAVYLCASRRTGGRDGYTFGSGTRLTVV.